This T cell receptor (beta chain) was captured by sequencing in a study of blood T cell repertoires in COVID-19. Deletions cut 5 bases from V and 5 bases from J, with 9 bases between. This CDR3 is built from 12 residues. Per germline, CDR1 KGHSH and CDR2 LQKENI. Libraries were prepared by immunoSEQ multiplex PCR; TCRdb keeps only in-frame clonotypes and omits some of them. Of about 63,000 clones in the sample, 74% are singletons; the top ten hold roughly 28%. The sample taken for sequencing was peripheral blood. The J gene is TRBJ2-5, the V gene TRBV18, with a tentative D call TRBD1 (5 bases). The receptor's source is a woman of 80 years or more with acute or convalescent COVID-19. Here the CDR3 reads CASSRQKETQYF. In DNA, the CDR3 is TGTGCCAGCTCAAGACAGAAGGAGACCCAGTACTTC.